The rows below give T cell receptor beta chains drawn from one sample of a study of blood T cell repertoires in COVID-19. The table came from immunoSEQ multiplex PCR; TCRdb's copy has only in-frame clones and leaves some out. The sample contains fewer than 150,000 clones, roughly four fifths of which appear only once. The sequencing input was peripheral blood. Receptors were obtained from a human donor in a cohort sampled during active COVID-19. CDR3s include the opening cysteine and the closing phenylalanine or tryptophan. D genes are given only for firm matches. Clone size, where shown, is once, few, many, or a class for clones that have expanded.

V gene	D gene	clone size	J gene	CDR3 DNA	CDR3 protein
TRBV7-2	TRBD1	NA	TRBJ1-4	TGTGCCAGCAGCTTGCCGGGACAGGCGATAGCAACTAATGAAAAACTGTTTTTT	CASSLPGQAIATNEKLFF
TRBV7-9	NA	NA	TRBJ1-1	TGTGCCAGCACTCCGGGGTCCGAATTCTCCGAGGCTTTCTTT	CASTPGSEFSEAFF
TRBV9	TRBD2	few	TRBJ2-7	TGTGCCAGCAGCGTAGGCGGGGGGTTCTCCTACGAGCAGTACTTC	CASSVGGGFSYEQYF
TRBV24-1	NA	NA	TRBJ1-2	TGTGCCACCAGTAGTCCGACAGCTAACTATGGCTACACCTTC	CATSSPTANYGYTF
TRBV15	NA	NA	TRBJ1-2	TGTGCCACCAGCCCTGGGACTGGGGACTATGGCTACACCTTC	CATSPGTGDYGYTF
TRBV24-1	TRBD2	once	TRBJ2-5	TGTGCCACCAGTGATCCGACACTAGCGGGGGAAGAGACCCAGTACTTC	CATSDPTLAGEETQYF
TRBV25-1	NA	once	TRBJ1-1	TGTGCCAGCAGTTCGAGGAGGGACACTGAAGCTTTCTTT	CASSSRRDTEAFF
TRBV18	NA	NA	TRBJ1-1	TGTGCCAGCTCACGTGGTCCGGCCAGTAGGGGAGCTTTCTTT	CASSRGPASRGAFF
TRBV4-2	TRBD2	NA	TRBJ2-2	TGTGCCAGCAGCCAAGATGGAGCGGGGGCTAACACCGGGGAGCTGTTTTTT	CASSQDGAGANTGELFF
TRBV30	NA	NA	TRBJ1-5	TGTGCCTGGAGTGGGCTCCGGGCAGGGAATAGCAATCAGCCCCAGCATTTT	CAWSGLRAGNSNQPQHF